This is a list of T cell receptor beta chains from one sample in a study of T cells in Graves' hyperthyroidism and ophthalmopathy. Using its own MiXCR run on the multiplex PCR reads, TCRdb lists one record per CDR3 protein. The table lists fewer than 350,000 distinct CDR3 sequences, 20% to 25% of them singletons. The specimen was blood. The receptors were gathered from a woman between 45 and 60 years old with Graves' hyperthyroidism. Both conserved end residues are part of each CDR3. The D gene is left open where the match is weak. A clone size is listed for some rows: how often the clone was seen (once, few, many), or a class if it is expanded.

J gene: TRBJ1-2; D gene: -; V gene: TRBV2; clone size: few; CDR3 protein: CASSNPGGGGVDGYTF; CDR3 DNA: TGTGCCTCCAGCAACCCGGGCGGGGGCGGGGTAGATGGCTACACCTTC
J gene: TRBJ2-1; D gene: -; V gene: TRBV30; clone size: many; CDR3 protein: CAWSPLGGEQFF; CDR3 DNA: TGTGCCTGGAGTCCGCTTGGCGGAGAGCAGTTCTTC
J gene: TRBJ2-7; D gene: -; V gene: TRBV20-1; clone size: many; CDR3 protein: CSARVVGGPYEQYF; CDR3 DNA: TGCAGTGCTAGAGTAGTAGGGGGTCCTTACGAGCAGTACTTC
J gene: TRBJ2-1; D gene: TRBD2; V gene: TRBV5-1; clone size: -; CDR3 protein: CASNSGGDNEQFF; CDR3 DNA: TGCGCCAGCAATAGCGGGGGGGACAATGAGCAGTTCTTC
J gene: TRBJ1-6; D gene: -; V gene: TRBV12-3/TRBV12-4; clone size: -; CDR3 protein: CASSTGPVKPLHF; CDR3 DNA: TGTGCCAGCAGTACGGGACCCGTTAAGCCCCTCCACTTT
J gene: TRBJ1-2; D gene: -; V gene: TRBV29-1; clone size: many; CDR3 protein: CSADSGGYTF; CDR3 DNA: TGCAGCGCCGACTCGGGTGGCTACACCTTC
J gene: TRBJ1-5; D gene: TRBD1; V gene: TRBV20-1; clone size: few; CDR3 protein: CSARTGVQPQHF; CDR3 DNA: TGCAGTGCTAGGACAGGGGTCCAGCCCCAGCATTTT
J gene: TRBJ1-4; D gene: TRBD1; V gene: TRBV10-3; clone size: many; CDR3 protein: CAISEFLDRDSEKLFF; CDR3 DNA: TGTGCCATCAGTGAGTTCCTGGACAGGGATTCTGAAAAACTGTTTTTT
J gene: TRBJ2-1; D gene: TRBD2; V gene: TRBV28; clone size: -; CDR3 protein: CASSRVGGGGAYNEQFF; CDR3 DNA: TGTGCCAGCAGTAGGGTGGGCGGGGGAGGGGCCTACAATGAGCAGTTCTTC
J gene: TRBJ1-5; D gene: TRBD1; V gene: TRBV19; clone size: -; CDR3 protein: CASSWSGGWGSNQPQHF; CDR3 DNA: TGTGCCAGTAGTTGGTCAGGGGGCTGGGGGAGCAATCAGCCCCAGCATTTT
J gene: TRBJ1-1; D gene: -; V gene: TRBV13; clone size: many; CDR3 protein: CASRGAENTEAFF; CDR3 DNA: TGTGCCAGCAGGGGGGCGGAAAACACTGAAGCTTTCTTT
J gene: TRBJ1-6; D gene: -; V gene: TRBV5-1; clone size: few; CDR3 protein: CASSLVPDNSPLHF; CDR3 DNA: TGCGCCAGCAGCTTGGTACCCGATAATTCACCCCTCCACTTT
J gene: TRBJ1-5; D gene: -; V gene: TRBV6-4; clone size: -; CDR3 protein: CASSSTSNNQPQHF; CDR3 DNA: TGTGCCAGCAGTTCGACCTCTAACAATCAGCCCCAGCATTTT
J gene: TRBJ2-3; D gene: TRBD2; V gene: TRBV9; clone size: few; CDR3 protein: CASSVTAGREGRGDTQYF; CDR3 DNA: TGTGCCAGCAGCGTAACCGCCGGGCGGGAGGGCCGGGGAGATACGCAGTATTTT
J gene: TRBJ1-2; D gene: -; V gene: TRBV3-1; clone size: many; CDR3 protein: CASSHLRVGYGYTF; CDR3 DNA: TGTGCCAGCAGCCACCTCAGGGTGGGCTATGGCTACACCTTC
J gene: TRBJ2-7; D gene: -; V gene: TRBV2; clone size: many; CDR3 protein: CASTDLGLWDEQYF; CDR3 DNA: TGTGCCAGCACGGACCTAGGTCTATGGGACGAGCAGTACTTC
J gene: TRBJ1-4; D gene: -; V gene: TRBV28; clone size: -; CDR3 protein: CASSLSPFNEKLFF; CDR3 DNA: TGTGCCAGCAGTTTAAGTCCTTTTAACGAAAAACTGTTTTTT
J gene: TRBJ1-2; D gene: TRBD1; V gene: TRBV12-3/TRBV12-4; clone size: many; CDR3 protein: CASSTRDRANYGYTF; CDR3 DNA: TGTGCCAGCAGTACCAGGGACAGGGCTAACTATGGCTACACCTTC
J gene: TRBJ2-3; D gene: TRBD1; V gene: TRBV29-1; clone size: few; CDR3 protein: CSVTRQGAPDTQYF; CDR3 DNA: TGCAGCGTTACGCGCCAGGGGGCCCCAGATACGCAGTATTTT
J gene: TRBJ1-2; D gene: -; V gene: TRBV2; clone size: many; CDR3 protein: CASSPRPQGPYGYTF; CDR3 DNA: TGTGCCAGCAGTCCCAGACCCCAGGGGCCCTATGGCTACACCTTC
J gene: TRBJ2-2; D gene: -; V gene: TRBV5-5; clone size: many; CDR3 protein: CASDSSATNTGELFF; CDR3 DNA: TGTGCCAGTGACTCTTCCGCCACGAACACCGGGGAGCTGTTTTTT
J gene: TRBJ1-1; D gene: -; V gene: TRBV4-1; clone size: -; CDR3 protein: CASSQGILNTEAFF; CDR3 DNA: TGCGCCAGCAGCCAAGGTATTCTGAACACTGAAGCTTTCTTT
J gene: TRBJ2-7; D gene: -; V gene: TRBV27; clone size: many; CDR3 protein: CASSLTGSGEQYF; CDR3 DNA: TGTGCCAGCAGTTTAACAGGTTCCGGCGAGCAGTACTTC
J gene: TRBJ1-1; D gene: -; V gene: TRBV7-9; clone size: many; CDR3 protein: CASSLDRYEAFF; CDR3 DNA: TGTGCCAGCAGCTTAGATAGATATGAAGCTTTCTTT
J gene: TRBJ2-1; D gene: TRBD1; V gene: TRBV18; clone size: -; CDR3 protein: CASSPGDRGNEQFF; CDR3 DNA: TGTGCCAGCTCACCCGGGGACAGGGGAAATGAGCAGTTCTTC
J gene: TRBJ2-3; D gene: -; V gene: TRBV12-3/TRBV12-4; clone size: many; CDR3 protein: CASSLARDLRPDTQYF; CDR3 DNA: TGTGCCAGCAGTTTAGCGCGGGACCTCAGGCCAGATACGCAGTATTTT
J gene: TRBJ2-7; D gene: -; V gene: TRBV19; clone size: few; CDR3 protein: CASSIWGTGGEQYF; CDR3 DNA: TGTGCCAGTAGTATATGGGGGACTGGCGGGGAGCAGTACTTC
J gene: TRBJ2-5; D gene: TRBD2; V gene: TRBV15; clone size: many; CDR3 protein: CATSSGTSGMETQYF; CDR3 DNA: TGTGCCACCAGCAGCGGGACTAGCGGGATGGAGACCCAGTACTTC
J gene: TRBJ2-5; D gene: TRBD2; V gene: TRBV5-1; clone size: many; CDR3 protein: CASRASGSSETQYF; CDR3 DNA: TGCGCCAGCAGGGCTAGCGGGAGTTCGGAGACCCAGTACTTC
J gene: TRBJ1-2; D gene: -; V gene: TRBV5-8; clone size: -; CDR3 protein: CASSRPPANYGYTF; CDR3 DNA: TGTGCCAGCAGCCGTCCCCCAGCTAACTATGGCTACACCTTC
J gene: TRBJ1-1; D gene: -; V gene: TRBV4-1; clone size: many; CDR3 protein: CASSQGRNTEAFF; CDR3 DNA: TGTGCCAGCAGCCAAGGCAGGAACACTGAAGCTTTCTTT
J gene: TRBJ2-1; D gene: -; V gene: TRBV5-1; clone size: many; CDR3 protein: CASSLLPGTNEQFF; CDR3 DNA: TGCGCCAGCAGCTTGTTACCTGGAACCAATGAGCAGTTCTTC
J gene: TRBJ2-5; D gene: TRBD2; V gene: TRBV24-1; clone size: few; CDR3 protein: CATSDFRAGAGETQYF; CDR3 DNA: TGTGCCACCAGTGATTTCCGAGCGGGAGCGGGAGAGACCCAGTACTTC
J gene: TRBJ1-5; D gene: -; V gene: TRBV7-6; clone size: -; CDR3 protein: CASSLGAAANQPQHF; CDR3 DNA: TGTGCCAGCAGCTTGGGGGCCGCTGCCAATCAGCCCCAGCATTTT
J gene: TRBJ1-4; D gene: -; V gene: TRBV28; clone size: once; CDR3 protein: CASSLQTRGEKLFF; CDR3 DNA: TGTGCCAGCAGTTTGCAGACCAGGGGAGAAAAACTGTTTTTT
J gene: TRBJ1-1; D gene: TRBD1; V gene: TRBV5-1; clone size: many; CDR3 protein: CASSLVYRDRGNTEAFF; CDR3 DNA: TGCGCCAGCAGCTTGGTTTATCGGGACAGAGGGAACACTGAAGCTTTCTTT
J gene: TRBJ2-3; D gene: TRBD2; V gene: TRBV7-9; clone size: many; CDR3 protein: CASSRIRGGREDTQYF; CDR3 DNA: TGTGCCAGCAGCCGTATAAGGGGCGGGAGAGAAGATACGCAGTATTTT
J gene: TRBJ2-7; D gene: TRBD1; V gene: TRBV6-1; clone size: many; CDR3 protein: CASSYEGDRATKFYEQYF; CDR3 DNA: TGTGCCAGCAGTTACGAGGGTGACAGGGCAACTAAATTCTACGAGCAGTACTTC
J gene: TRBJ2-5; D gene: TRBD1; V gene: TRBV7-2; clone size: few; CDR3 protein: CASSLYTGGWETQYF; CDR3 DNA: TGTGCCAGCAGCTTATATACAGGGGGGTGGGAGACCCAGTACTTC
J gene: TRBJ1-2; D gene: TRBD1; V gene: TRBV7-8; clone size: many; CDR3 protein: CASSLDGTEANYGYTF; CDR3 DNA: TGTGCCAGCAGCTTAGACGGGACAGAGGCTAACTATGGCTACACCTTC
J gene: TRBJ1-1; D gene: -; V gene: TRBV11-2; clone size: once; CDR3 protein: CASSPIQGRAFF; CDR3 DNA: TGTGCCAGCAGCCCGATACAGGGAAGAGCTTTCTTT
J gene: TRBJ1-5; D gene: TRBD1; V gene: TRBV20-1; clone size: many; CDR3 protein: CSAAPGTGRDQPQHF; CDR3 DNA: TGCAGTGCTGCCCCAGGGACAGGGAGGGATCAGCCCCAGCATTTT